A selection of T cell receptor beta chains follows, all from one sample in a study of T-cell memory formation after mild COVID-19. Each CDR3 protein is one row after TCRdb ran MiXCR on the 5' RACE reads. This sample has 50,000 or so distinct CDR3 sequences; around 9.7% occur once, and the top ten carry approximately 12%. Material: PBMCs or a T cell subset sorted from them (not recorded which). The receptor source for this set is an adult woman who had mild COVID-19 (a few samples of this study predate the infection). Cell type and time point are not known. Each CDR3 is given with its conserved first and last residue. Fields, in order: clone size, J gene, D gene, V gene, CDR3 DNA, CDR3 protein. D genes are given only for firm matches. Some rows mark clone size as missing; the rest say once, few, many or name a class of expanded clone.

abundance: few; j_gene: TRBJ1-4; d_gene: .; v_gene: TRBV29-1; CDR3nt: TGCAGCGTTGGGGCTGATCATGAAAAACTGTTTTTT; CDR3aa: CSVGADHEKLFF
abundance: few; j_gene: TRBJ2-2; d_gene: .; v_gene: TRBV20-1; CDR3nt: TGCAGTGCTAGCGGGAGTACCGCCGGGGAGCTGTTTTTT; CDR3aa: CSASGSTAGELFF
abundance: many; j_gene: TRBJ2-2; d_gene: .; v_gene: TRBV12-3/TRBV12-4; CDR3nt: TGTGCCAGCAGTTTGGTGGAGGACCGGGGGGAGCTGTTTTTT; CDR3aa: CASSLVEDRGELFF
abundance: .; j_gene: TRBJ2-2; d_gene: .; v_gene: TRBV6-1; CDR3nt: TGTGCCAGCATCCTCGGCTCCGGCGGGGCCACCGGGGAGCTGTTTTTT; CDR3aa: CASILGSGGATGELFF
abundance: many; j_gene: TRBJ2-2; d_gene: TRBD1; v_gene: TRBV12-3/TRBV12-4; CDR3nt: TGTGCCAGCAGCCTGGGGACAGCCCGAACGGGCGGGGAGCTGTTTTTT; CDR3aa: CASSLGTARTGGELFF
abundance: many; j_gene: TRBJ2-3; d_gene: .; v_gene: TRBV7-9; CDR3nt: TGTGCCAGCAGCTTAGTATCGGCGGTTACAGATACGCAGTATTTT; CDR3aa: CASSLVSAVTDTQYF
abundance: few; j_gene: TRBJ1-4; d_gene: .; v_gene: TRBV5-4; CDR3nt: TGTGCCAGCAGCTACAACCGGGCCTTGAATGAAAAACTGTTTTTT; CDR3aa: CASSYNRALNEKLFF
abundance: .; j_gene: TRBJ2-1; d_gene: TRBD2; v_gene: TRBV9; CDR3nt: TGTGCCAGCAGCTTAGTAGCGGGGGGCTACAATGAGCAGTTCTTC; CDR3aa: CASSLVAGGYNEQFF
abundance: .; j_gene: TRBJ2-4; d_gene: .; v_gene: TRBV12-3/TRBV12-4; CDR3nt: TGTGCCAGCAGGGCGGACCGATTCTTAAGCATTCAGTACTTC; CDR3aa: CASRADRFLSIQYF
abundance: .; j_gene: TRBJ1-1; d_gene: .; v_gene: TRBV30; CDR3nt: TGTGCCTGGAGGGTTTGGCAGGCGAACACTGAAGCTTTCTTT; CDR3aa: CAWRVWQANTEAFF